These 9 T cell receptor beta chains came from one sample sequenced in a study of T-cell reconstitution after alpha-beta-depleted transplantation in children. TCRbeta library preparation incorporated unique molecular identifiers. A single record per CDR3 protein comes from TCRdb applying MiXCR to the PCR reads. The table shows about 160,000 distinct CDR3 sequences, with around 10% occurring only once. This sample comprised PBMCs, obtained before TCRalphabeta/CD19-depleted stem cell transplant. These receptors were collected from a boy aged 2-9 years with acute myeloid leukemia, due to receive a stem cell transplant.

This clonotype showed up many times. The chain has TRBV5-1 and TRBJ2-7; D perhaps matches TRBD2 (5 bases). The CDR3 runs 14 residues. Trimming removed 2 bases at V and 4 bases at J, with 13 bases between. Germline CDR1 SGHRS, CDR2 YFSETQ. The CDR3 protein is CASSFYEGGYEQYF. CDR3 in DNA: TGCGCCAGCAGCTTCTACGAGGGCGGGTACGAGCAGTACTTC.

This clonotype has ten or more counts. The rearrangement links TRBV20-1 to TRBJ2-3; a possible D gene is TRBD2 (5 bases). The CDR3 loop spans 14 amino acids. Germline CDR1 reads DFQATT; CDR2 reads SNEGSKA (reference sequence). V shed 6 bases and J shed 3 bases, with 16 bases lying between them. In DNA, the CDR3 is TGCAGTGCCCTCTCCGGGGTTGGAACAGATACGCAGTATTTT. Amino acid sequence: CSALSGVGTDTQYF.

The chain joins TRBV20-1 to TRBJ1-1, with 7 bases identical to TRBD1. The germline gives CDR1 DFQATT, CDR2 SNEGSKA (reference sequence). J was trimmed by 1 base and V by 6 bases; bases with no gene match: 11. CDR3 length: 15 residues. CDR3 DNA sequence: TGCAGTGCCCGGCGCAATCGGGACAGGAACACTGAAGCTTTCTTT. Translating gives CSARRNRDRNTEAFF.

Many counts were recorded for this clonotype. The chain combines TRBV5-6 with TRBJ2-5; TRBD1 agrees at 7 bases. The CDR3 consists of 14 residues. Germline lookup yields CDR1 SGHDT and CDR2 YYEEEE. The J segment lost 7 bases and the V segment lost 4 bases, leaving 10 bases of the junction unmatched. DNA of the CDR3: TGTGCCAGCAGCGTGACAGGGAAGGGAGTGACCCAGTACTTC. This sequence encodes CASSVTGKGVTQYF.

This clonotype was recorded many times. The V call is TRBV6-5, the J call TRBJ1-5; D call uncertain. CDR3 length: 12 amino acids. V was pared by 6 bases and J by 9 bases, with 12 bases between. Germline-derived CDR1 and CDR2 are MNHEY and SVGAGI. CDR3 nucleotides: TGTGCCAGCAGAACACTATGGGGGCCCCAGCATTTT. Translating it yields CASRTLWGPQHF.

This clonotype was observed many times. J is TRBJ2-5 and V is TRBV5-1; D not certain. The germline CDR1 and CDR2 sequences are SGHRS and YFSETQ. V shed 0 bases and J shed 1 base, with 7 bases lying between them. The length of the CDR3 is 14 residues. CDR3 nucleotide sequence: TGCGCCAGCAGCTTGGGACAACTCCAAGAGACCCAGTACTTC. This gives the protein CASSLGQLQETQYF. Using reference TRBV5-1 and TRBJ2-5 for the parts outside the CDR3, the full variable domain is KAGVTQTPRYLIKTRGQQVTLSCSPISGHRSVSWYQQTPGQGLQFLFEYFSETQRNKGNFPGRFSGRQFSNSRSEMNVSTLELGDSALYLCASSLGQLQETQYFGPGTRLLVL.

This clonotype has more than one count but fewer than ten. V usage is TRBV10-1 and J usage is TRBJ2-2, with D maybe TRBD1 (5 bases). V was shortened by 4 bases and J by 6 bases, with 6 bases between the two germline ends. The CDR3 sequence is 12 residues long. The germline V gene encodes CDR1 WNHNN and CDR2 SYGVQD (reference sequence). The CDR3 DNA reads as TGCGCCAGCAGTGGGGGCTCCGGGGAGCTGTTTTTT. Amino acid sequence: CASSGGSGELFF.

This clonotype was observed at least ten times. The CDR3, as DNA: TGTGCCAGCATGGACAGGGCTTTGAACACTGAAGCTTTCTTT. Its translation is CASMDRALNTEAFF. The gene calls are TRBV6-1 and TRBJ1-1; 8 nucleotides match TRBD1. This CDR3 spans 14 amino acids. The junction had 4 bases not matched to a gene; V was cut back by 7 bases and J by 0 bases. The germline CDR1 and CDR2 sequences are MNHNS and SASEGT.

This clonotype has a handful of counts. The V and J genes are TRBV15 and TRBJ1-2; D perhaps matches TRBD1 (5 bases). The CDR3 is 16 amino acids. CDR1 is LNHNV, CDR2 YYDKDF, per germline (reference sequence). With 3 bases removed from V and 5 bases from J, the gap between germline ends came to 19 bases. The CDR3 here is CATSSPRGAGTYGYTF. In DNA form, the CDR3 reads TGTGCCACCAGCAGCCCCAGAGGGGCAGGGACTTATGGCTACACCTTC. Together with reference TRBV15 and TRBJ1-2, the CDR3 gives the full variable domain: DAMVIQNPRYQVTQFGKPVTLSCSQTLNHNVMYWYQQKSSQAPKLLFHYYDKDFNNEADTPDNFQSRRPNTSFCFLDIRSPGLGDTAMYLCATSSPRGAGTYGYTFGSGTRLTVV.